This T cell receptor (beta chain) originates from a study of tumor-infiltrating lymphocytes in primary liver carcinoma. Findings and limits, study-wide: Compared with blood, tumor repertoires held significantly more in their top 250 clones.

Comment on this clonotype: Its antigen remains unknown. A read error may account for a junction end that differs from germline.

Co-extraction of RNA and DNA was performed on about 18-30 mg of unsorted bulk tissue. Total RNA amounting to 450 to 500 ng was the source from which TCR beta cDNA was made with a constant-region primer. Amplification in three nested multiplex PCR rounds with slightly modified ARM-PCR gave rise to TCR beta libraries. For roughly 10 cycles apiece, the opening two PCR rounds ran with TRBV1-TRBV30 forward primers and a C-beta reverse primer. TCRdb used MiXCR to reprocess the multiplex PCR reads, holding one entry per CDR3 protein. The sample yields about 74,000 distinct CDR3 sequences, approximately 70% seen once. This CDR3 has 13 residues. Germline V lookup: CDR1 MRHNA, CDR2 SNTAGT.

The chain employs TRBV6-4 and TRBJ2-1, with D possibly matching TRBD1 (5 bases). The specimen sequenced was liver tumor tissue from sampling region 4. Described subset: tumor region T4, right-lateral pole. The TCR sequence derives from a man aged 35 to 55 with primary liver carcinoma and hepatitis B virus infection. The CDR3 sequence: CVSSDSDKNEQFF. In nucleotides, the CDR3 is TGTGTCAGCAGTGACTCGGACAAGAATGAGCAGTTCTTC.